Below, 14 T cell receptor beta chains from the same sample are listed, as sequenced in a study of T cells expressing NK-cell markers. From the 5' RACE reads, TCRdb lists one entry per CDR3 protein and no DNA. The sample has about 460,000 distinct CDR3 sequences. The specimen was blood T cells: a sorted CD56 or NKG2C T cell subset, CD4+ or CD8+ T cells, or bulk PBMC T cells (not recorded which). The receptors shown here come from a woman in her forties or fifties in good health.

The chain carries TRBV20-1 and TRBJ1-1; the TCRdb D gene call, TRBD1, has no DNA to confirm it. The germline V gene encodes CDR1 DFQATT and CDR2 SNEGSKA (reference sequence). The CDR3 runs to 14 residues. The CDR3 region is CSAWAGDLNTEAFF.

The genes are TRBV19 and TRBJ1-5; there is no DNA to check the TCRdb D call of TRBD1. CDR1 is LNHDA and CDR2 is SQIVND in the germline V gene (reference sequence). The CDR3 has 13 residues. CDR3 amino acids: CASSIPQGKPQHF.

The genes are TRBV7-9 and TRBJ1-1; without DNA, the TCRdb call of TRBD1 cannot be checked. CDR3 length equals 13 residues. The germline V gene has CDR1 SEHNR and CDR2 FQNEAQ (reference sequence). The CDR3 spells CATVGGINTEAFF.

The chain carries TRBV30 and TRBJ2-1; TCRdb calls TRBD1, which cannot be checked without DNA. Germline V gives CDR1 GTSNPN, CDR2 SVGIG (reference sequence). The length of the CDR3 is 14 residues. This CDR3 is CAWSWGGQNNEQFF.

The chain is built from TRBV29-1 and TRBJ2-2; TCRdb reports TRBD1, a call that lacks DNA to check it against. The CDR3 has 14 residues. Germline CDR1 reads SQVTM; CDR2 reads ANQGSEA. The CDR3 loop is CSVLDRGSTGELFF.

V gene TRBV6-6 combines with J gene TRBJ2-1; TCRdb's assignment of TRBD1 cannot be checked, as there is no DNA. The CDR3 loop spans 15 amino acids. CDR1 MNHNY and CDR2 SVGAGI come from the germline V gene (reference sequence). The CDR3 reads CASSYDRVSYNEQFF.

The rearrangement uses TRBV7-2 and TRBJ2-1. This CDR3 contains 15 residues. Germline V gene data show CDR1 as SGHTA and CDR2 as FQGNSA. The CDR3 sequence is CASSLVAVGYNEQFF. Using reference TRBV7-2 and TRBJ2-1 for the parts outside the CDR3, the full variable domain is GAGVSQSPSNKVTEKGKDVELRCDPISGHTALYWYRQSLGQGLEFLIYFQGNSAPDKSGLPSDRFSAERTGGSVSTLTIQRTQQEDSAVYLCASSLVAVGYNEQFFGPGTRLTVL.

This sequence joins TRBV12-3 or TRBV12-4 and TRBJ1-3. CDR3 length equals 12 residues. CDR3 loop: CALRNSGNTIYF.

The J gene is TRBJ2-2, the V gene TRBV12-5. The CDR3 spans 14 residues. CDR1 is LGHNT and CDR2 is FRNRAP in the germline V gene. The CDR3 spells CASGIDFLTGELFF.

The chain uses TRBV4-1 and TRBJ2-7; TCRdb reports TRBD2, a call that lacks DNA to check it against. Germline loops: CDR1 MGHRA, CDR2 YSYEKL. This CDR3 region has 16 residues. CDR3 residues: CASSQGSGASSYEQYF.

The gene calls are TRBV15 and TRBJ2-3; there is no DNA to check the TCRdb D call of TRBD1. This CDR3 comprises 16 residues. Germline CDR1 LNHNV, CDR2 YYDKDF (reference sequence). The CDR3 sequence is CATSGRQGSVTDTQYF.

The rearrangement joins TRBV29-1 to TRBJ2-7; the D call from TCRdb, TRBD2, cannot be confirmed without DNA. The CDR3 is made up of 11 amino acids. Germline CDR1 is SQVTM and CDR2 is ANQGSEA. CDR3 loop: CSVGPRGEQYF.

CDR3 in amino acids: CASSSGSSETQYF. The gene calls are TRBV5-1 and TRBJ2-5. Looked up from germline, CDR1 is SGHRS and CDR2 is YFSETQ. The CDR3 consists of 13 residues.

The chain recombines TRBV24-1 with TRBJ2-4; as DNA is missing, the TRBD2 call by TCRdb cannot be tested. CDR3 length: 13 residues. Germline CDR1 and CDR2: KGHDR and SFDVKD. The CDR3 sequence: CATSDSSGWNQYF.